This TCR beta chain came from a study of blood T cells in healthy people across ages. Primers used in a second PCR of about 7 to 12 cycles were a sample-barcoded 5' primer and a J-beta primer mix. Every sample gave at least 3 million paired-end reads containing CDR3. TCRdb reanalysed the 5' RACE reads using MiXCR and keeps one entry per CDR3 protein. The sample includes just under 750,000 distinct CDR3 sequences, about 20% of them seen just once. The study, taken as a whole, reports: The long-lived group displayed more naive CD4+ cells, plus higher diversity, than the aged donors did.

As for this clonotype: Its antigen is not known.

CDR1 SGHRS and CDR2 YFSETQ come from the germline V gene. The V end was cut by 0 bases, the J end by 1 base, with 8 bases between. The CDR3 extends over 15 amino acids. The clonotype comes from a man in his 70s in good health. The chain combines TRBV5-1 with TRBJ1-5, with D unresolved. Material: blood. CDR3: CASSLDVGSNQPQHF. DNA for the CDR3: TGCGCCAGCAGCTTGGATGTGGGGAGCAATCAGCCCCAGCATTTT.